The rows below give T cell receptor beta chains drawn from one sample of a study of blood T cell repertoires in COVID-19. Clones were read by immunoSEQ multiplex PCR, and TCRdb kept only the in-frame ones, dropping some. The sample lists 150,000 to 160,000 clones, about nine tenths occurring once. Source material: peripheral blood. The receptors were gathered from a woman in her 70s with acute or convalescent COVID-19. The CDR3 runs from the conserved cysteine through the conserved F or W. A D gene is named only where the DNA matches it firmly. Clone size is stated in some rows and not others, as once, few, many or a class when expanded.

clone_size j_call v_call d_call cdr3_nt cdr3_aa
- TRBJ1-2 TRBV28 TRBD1 TGTGCCAGCACCTTACAGGGGCCTATCAACTATGGCTACACCTTC CASTLQGPINYGYTF
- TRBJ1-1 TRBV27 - TGTGCCAGCAGTAACTACCTGGGGGGGGACCCTGAAGCTTTCTTT CASSNYLGGDPEAFF
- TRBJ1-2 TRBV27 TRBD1 TGTGCCAGCAGTCCCGGGACAGGGGAAATCTATGGCTACACCTTC CASSPGTGEIYGYTF
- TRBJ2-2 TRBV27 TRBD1 TGTGCCAGCAGTTTATTGGCAGGGGGCGACGGGAGCGGGGAGCTGTTTTTT CASSLLAGGDGSGELFF
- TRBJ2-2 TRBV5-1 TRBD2 TGCGCCAGCAGCTTGGTCGGGGGGACCGCCACCGGGGAGCTGTTTTTT CASSLVGGTATGELFF
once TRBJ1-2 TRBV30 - TGTGCCTGGGGGCGGAACTATGGCTACACCTTC CAWGRNYGYTF
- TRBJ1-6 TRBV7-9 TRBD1 TGTGCCAGCGACGGGACAGGGGGAAGTTCACCCCTCCACTTT CASDGTGGSSPLHF
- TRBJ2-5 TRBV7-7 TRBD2 TGTGCTAGCAGCTTAGTGATGGGGACTAGCGCACTCCAAGAGACCCAGTACTTC CASSLVMGTSALQETQYF
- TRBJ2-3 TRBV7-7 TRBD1 TGTGCTAGCAGCTCTCCATGCAACAGGGGGCAAGGAGATACGCAGTATTTT CASSSPCNRGQGDTQYF
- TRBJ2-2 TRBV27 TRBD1 TGTGCCAGCAGTTGGGACAGGGCTAACACCGGGGAGCTGTTTTTT CASSWDRANTGELFF
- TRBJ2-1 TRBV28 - TGTGCCAGCAGTTTCCCCAGTCAGCGGAGGGAGCAGTTCTTC CASSFPSQRREQFF
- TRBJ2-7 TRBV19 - TGTGCCAGTAGTATTCAATCGGCCTACGAGCAGTACTTC CASSIQSAYEQYF
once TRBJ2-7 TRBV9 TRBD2 TGTGCCAGCAGCGAGAGGGCTAGCGGGGGGAATACGGACGAGCAGTACTTC CASSERASGGNTDEQYF
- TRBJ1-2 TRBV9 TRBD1 TGTGCCAGCAGCGCGCAGGGGACAGGGGTTAACTATGGCTACACCTTC CASSAQGTGVNYGYTF
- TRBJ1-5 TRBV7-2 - TGTGCCAGCAGCTTAGTAGTTACGACAGGAAATAATCAGCCCCAGCATTTT CASSLVVTTGNNQPQHF
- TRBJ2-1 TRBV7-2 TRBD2 TGTGCCAGCAGCCGTTTCGGAGCGGGGGTGGGGGAGCAGTTCTTC CASSRFGAGVGEQFF
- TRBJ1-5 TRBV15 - TGTGCCACCAGCAGAGATCTACGGGATCAGCCCCAGCATTTT CATSRDLRDQPQHF
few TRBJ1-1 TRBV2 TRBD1 TGTGCCAGCAGTCCACGACAGGGGCGAACTGAAGCTTTCTTT CASSPRQGRTEAFF
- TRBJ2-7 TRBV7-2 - TGTGCCAGCAGCTTAGCCTTGAACCCTGAGTACGAGCAGTACTTC CASSLALNPEYEQYF
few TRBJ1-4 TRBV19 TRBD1 TGTGCCACCTTTCCCGGGACAGGGCCAGCTGAAAAACTGTTTTTT CATFPGTGPAEKLFF
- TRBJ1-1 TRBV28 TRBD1 TGTGCCAGCAGCTTCCCCCGGACAGGAATGAACACTGAAGCTTTCTTT CASSFPRTGMNTEAFF
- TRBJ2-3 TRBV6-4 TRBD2 TGTGCCAGCAGTCGGGCGGGGGGGCGCGATACGCAGTATTTT CASSRAGGRDTQYF
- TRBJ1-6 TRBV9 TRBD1 TGTGCCAGCAGCGGGACAGGGAATTCACCCCTCCACTTT CASSGTGNSPLHF
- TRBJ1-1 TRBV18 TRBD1 TGTGCCAGCTCCCTCATGACAGGGGACGGCACTGAAGCTTTCTTT CASSLMTGDGTEAFF
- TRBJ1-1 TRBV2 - TGTGCCAGCAGCGTACAGGGTGGAAGAATCACTGAAGCTTTCTTT CASSVQGGRITEAFF
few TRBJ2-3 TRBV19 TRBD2 TGTGCCAGTAGTATTTCTTCGCTAGCGGGGCTAGATACGCAGTATTTT CASSISSLAGLDTQYF
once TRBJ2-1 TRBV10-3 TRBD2 TGTGCCATCAGTGAGTCGGGCGGGGGGGCCAACAATGAGCAGTTCTTC CAISESGGGANNEQFF
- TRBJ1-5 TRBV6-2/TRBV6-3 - TGTGCCAGCAGTTACCCAGGGCATAGGCCTAATCAGCCCCAGCATTTT CASSYPGHRPNQPQHF